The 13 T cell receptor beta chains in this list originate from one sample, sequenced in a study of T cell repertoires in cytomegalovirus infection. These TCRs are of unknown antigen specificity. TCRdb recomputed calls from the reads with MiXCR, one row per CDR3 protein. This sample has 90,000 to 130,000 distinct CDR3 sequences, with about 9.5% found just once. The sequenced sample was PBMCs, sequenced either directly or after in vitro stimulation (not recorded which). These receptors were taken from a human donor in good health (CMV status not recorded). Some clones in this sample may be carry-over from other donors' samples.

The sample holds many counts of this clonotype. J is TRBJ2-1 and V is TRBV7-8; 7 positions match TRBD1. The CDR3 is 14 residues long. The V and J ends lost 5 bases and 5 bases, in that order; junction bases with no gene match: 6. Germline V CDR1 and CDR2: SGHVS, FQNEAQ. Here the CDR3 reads CASSPDRVHNEQFF. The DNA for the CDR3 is TGTGCCAGCAGCCCTGACAGGGTCCACAATGAGCAGTTCTTC.

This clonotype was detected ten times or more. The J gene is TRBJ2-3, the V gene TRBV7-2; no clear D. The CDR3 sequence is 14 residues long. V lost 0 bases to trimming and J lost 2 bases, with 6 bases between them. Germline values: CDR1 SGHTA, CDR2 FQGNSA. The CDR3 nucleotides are TGTGCCAGCAGCTTAGCTGGGTACACAGATACGCAGTATTTT. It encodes CASSLAGYTDTQYF.

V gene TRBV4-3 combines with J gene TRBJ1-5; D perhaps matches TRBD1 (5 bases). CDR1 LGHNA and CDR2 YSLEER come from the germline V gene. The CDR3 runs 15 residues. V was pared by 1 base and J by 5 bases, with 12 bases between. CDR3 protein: CASSQVYRGDQPQHF. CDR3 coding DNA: TGCGCCAGCAGCCAAGTATACCGGGGGGATCAGCCCCAGCATTTT.

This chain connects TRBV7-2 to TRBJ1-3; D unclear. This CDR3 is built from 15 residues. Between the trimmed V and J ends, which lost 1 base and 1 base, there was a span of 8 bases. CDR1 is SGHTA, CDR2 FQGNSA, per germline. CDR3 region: CASSLERFSGNTIYF. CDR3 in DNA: TGTGCCAGCAGCTTAGAGAGGTTTTCTGGAAACACCATATATTTT.

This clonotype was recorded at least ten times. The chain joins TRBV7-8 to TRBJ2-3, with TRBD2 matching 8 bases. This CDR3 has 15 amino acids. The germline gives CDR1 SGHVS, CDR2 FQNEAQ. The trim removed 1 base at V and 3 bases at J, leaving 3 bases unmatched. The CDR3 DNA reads TGTGCCAGCAGCTTAGGTCGGGGGGGGACAGATACGCAGTATTTT. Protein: CASSLGRGGTDTQYF.

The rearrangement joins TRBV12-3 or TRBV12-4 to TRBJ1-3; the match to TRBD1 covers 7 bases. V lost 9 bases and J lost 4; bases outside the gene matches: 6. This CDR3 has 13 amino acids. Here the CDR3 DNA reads TGTGCCAGGGAGACAGGGCTGGGAAACACCATATATTTT. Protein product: CARETGLGNTIYF.

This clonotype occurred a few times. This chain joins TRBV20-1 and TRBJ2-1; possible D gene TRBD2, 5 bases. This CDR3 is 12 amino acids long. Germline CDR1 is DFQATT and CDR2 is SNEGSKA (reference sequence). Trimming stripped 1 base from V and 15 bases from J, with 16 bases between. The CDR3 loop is CSARGLSSASFF. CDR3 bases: TGCAGTGCTAGAGGGTTGAGTAGCGCATCGTTCTTC.

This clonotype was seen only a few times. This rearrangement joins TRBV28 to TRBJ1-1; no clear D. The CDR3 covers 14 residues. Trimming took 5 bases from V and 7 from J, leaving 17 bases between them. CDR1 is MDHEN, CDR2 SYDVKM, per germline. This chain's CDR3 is CASSPLLGRDEAFF. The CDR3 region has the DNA TGTGCCAGCAGTCCTCTCTTGGGGAGGGATGAAGCTTTCTTT.

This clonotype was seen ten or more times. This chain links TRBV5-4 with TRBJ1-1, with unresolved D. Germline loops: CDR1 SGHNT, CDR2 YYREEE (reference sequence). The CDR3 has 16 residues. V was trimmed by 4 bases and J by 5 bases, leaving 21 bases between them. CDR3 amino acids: CASSTEIGKGATEAFF. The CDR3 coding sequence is TGTGCCAGCAGCACGGAAATAGGGAAGGGAGCAACTGAAGCTTTCTTT.

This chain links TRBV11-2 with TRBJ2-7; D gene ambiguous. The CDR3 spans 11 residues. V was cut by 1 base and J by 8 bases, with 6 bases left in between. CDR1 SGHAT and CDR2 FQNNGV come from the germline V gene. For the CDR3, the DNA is TGTGCCAGCAGCTTAGGCCCAAAGCAGTACGTC. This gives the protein CASSLGPKQYV.

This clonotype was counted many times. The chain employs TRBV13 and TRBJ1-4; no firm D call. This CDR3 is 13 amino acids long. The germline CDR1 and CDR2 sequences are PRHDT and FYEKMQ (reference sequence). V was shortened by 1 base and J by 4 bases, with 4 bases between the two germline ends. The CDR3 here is CASSLEGNEKLFF. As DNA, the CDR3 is TGTGCCAGCAGCTTAGAGGGTAATGAAAAACTGTTTTTT.

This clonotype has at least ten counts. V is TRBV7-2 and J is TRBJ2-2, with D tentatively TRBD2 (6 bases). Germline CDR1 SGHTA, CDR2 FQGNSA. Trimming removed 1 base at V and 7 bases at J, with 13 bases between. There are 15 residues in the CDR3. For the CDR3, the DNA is TGTGCCAGCAGCTTAGGAGGGACTTCTTTCGGGGAGCTGTTTTTT. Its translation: CASSLGGTSFGELFF.

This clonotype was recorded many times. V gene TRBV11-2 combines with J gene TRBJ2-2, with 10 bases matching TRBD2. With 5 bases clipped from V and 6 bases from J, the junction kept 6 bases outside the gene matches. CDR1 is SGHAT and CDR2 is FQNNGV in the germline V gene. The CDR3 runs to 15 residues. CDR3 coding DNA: TGTGCCAGCAGCCTTGGGACTAGCGCGGCCGGGGAGCTGTTTTTT. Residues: CASSLGTSAAGELFF.